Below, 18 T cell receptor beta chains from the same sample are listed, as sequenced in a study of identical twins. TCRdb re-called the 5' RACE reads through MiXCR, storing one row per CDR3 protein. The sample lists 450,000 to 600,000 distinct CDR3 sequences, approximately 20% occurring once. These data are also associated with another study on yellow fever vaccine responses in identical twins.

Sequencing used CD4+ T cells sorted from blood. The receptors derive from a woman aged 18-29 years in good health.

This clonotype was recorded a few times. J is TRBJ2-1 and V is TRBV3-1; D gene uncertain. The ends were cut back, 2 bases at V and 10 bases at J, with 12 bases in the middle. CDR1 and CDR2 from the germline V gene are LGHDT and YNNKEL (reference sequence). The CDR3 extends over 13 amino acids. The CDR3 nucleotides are TGTGCCAGCAGCCAAATGTCTGTTCGGGAGCAGTTCTTC. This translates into CASSQMSVREQFF.

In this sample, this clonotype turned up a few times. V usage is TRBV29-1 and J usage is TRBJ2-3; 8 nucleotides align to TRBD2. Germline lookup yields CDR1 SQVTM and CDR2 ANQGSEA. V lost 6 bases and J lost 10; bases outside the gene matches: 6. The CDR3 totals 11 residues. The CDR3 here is CSVMPGLAQYF. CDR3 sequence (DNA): TGCAGCGTGATGCCGGGACTAGCGCAGTATTTT.

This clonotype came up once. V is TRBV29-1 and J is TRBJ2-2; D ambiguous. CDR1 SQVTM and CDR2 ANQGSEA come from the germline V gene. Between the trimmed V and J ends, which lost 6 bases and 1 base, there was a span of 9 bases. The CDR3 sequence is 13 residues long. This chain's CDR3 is CSVRKGNTGELFF. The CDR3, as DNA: TGCAGCGTCCGAAAGGGGAACACCGGGGAGCTGTTTTTT.

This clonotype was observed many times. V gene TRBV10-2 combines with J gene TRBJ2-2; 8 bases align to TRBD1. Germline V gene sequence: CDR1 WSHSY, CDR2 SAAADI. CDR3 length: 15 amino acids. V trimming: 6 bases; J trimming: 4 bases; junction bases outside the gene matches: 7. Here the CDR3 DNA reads TGCGCCAGCAGCTTAGGACAGGGCACCACCGGGGAGCTGTTTTTT. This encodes CASSLGQGTTGELFF.

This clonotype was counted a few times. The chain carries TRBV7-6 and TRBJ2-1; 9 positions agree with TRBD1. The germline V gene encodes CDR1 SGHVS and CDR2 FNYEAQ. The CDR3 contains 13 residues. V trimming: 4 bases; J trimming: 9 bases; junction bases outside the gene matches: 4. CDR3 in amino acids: CASSSDRGTEQFF. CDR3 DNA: TGTGCCAGCAGCTCGGACAGGGGCACTGAGCAGTTCTTC.

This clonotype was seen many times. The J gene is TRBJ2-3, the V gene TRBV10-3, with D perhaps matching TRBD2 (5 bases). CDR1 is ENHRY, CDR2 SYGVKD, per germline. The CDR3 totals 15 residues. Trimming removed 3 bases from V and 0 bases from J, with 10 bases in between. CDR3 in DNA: TGTGCCATCAGTGACTTAGCGTATAGCACAGATACGCAGTATTTT. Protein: CAISDLAYSTDTQYF.

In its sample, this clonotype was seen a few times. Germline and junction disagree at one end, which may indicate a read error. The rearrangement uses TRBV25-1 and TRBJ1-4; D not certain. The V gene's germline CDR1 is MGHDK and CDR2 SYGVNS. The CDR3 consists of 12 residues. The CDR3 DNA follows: TGTGCCAGCAATGAATGGGGTGAAAAACTGTTTTTT. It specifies CASNEWGEKLFF.

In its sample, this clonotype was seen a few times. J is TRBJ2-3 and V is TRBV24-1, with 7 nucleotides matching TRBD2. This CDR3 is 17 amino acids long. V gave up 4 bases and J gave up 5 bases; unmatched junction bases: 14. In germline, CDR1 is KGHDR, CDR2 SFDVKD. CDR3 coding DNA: TGTGCCACCAGTGAGTCGGCCGGGAGGATGGAGAAAGATACGCAGTATTTT. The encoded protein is CATSESAGRMEKDTQYF.

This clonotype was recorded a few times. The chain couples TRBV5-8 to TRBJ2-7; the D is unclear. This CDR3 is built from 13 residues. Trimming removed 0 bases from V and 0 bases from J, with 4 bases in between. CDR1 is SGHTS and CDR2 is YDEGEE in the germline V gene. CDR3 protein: CASSLANSYEQYV. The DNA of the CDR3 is TGTGCCAGCAGCTTGGCCAACTCCTACGAGCAGTACGTC.

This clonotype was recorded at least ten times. The CDR3 nucleotides are TGTGCCAGCAGCTTGGAACAGACCTACGAGCAGTACTTC. Protein sequence: CASSLEQTYEQYF. The genes are TRBV5-6 and TRBJ2-7; unclear D gene. CDR3 length: 13 residues. V lost 0 bases and J lost 2, with 6 bases in between. CDR1 is SGHDT, CDR2 YYEEEE, per germline.

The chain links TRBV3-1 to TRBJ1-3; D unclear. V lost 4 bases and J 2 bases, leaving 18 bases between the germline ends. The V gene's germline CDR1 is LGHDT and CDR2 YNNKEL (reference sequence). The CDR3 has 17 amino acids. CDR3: CASSPAAKRSAGNTIYF. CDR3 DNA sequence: TGTGCCAGCAGCCCTGCGGCAAAGAGGAGCGCTGGAAACACCATATATTTT.

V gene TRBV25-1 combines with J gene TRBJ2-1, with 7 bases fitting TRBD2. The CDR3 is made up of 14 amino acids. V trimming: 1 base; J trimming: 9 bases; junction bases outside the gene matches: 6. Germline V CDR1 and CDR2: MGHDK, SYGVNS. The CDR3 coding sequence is TGTGCCAGCAGTGAATTGGGGGGAGGGTTTGAGCAGTTCTTC. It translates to CASSELGGGFEQFF. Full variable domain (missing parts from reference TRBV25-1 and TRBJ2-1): EADIYQTPRYLVIGTGKKITLECSQTMGHDKMYWYQQDPGMELHLIHYSYGVNSTEKGDLSSESTVSRIRTEHFPLTLESARPSHTSQYLCASSELGGGFEQFFGPGTRLTVL.

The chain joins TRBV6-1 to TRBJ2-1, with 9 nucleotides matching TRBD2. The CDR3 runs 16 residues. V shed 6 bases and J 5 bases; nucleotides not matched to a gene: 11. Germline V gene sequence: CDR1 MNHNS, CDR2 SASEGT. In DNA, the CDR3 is TGTGCCAGCAGGGACCGACCGGGACTAGCCGACAATGAGCAGTTCTTC. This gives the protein CASRDRPGLADNEQFF.

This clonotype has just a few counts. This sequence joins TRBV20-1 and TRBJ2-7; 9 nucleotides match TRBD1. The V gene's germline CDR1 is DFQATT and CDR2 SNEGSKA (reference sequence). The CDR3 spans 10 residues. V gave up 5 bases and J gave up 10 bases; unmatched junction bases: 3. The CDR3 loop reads CSAGTGKQYV. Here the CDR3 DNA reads TGCAGTGCTGGGACAGGGAAACAGTACGTC.

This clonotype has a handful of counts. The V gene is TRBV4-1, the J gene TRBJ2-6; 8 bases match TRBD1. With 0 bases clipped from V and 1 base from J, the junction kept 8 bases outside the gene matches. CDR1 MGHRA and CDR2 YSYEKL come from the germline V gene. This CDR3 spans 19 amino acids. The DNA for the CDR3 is TGCGCCAGCAGCCAAGATACAGGGGGGACGAGGTCTGGGGCCAACGTCCTGACTTTC. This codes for CASSQDTGGTRSGANVLTF.

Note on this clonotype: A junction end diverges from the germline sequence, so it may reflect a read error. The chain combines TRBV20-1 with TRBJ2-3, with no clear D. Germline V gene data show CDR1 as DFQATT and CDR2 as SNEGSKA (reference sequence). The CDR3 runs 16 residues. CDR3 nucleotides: TGCTGTGCTAGAGTCGAGGCCTTAATTAGCACAGATACGCAGTATTTT. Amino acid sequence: CCARVEALISTDTQYF.

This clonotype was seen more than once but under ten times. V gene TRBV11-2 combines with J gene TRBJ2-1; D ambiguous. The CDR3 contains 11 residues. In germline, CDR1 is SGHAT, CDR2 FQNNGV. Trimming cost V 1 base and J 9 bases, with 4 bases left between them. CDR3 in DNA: TGTGCCAGCAGCTTAGTTCTTGAGCAGTTCTTC. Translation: CASSLVLEQFF.

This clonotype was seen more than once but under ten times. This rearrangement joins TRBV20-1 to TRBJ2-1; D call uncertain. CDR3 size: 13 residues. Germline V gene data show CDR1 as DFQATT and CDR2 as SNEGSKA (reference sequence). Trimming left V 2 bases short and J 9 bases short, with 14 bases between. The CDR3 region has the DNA TGCAGTGCTAGAAGGTCCCCCTTACTTGAGCAGTTCTTC. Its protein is CSARRSPLLEQFF.